Given below is one T cell receptor beta chain in context. Antigen: not known. The read halts 3 residues ahead of the CDR3 end, with the missing end drawn from the germline J gene. This sample is part of a study of T cells in women clearing cervical HPV infection. Looking at the study overall: HLA type could not be excluded as a confounder.

The ends were cut back, 5 bases at V and 10 bases at J, with 15 bases in the middle. Per germline, CDR1 SEHNR and CDR2 FQNEAQ (reference sequence). This CDR3 contains 14 residues. Cervical HPV DNA detected by MY09/MY11 PCR, typed by dot-blot. Study findings and constraints: CIN3+ cases had significantly higher TCR richness than controls; evenness did not differ.

Repertoires were generated with immunoSEQ multiplex PCR, while TCRdb's copy carries only in-frame clones and drops some. The table gives roughly 25,000 clones; the top ten clones make up approximately 6.3% of it. The specimen was blood buffy coat. This TCR derives from a woman between 18 and 70 years old with a cervical HPV16 infection that either progressed to CIN3+ or cleared (not recorded which). The chain couples TRBV7-9 to TRBJ1-6, with D tentatively TRBD1 (6 bases). This CDR3 reads CASSLQGQGSPLHF. The part of the CDR3 DNA that was read is TGTGCCAGCAGCCTTCAGGGGCAAGGGTCACCC.